The entry below describes one T cell receptor beta chain. Its specificity is not known. With 7 bases clipped from V and 1 base from J, the junction kept 12 bases outside the gene matches. The germline V gene encodes CDR1 MDHEN and CDR2 SYDVKM. The CDR3 has 16 amino acids. Use of 60 Vbeta and 13 Jbeta primers characterized the PCR. The repertoire was sequenced with immunoSEQ multiplex PCR; TCRdb's copy has only in-frame clones and lacks some. This sample yields roughly 150,000 clones, of which about 80% are seen a single time; 2.2% belongs to the top ten. This record belongs to a study of cytomegalovirus exposure and HLA in healthy donors. Whole-study results and caveats: CMV antigen specificity was confirmed in vitro for a few CMV-associated chains. Trimming of TCR beta V- and J-genes showed a link, identified in a later analysis, to a missense DCLRE1C variant.

The receptor's source is a man aged 30 to 39 in good health and CMV-seronegative. The sequenced sample was PBMCs. This rearrangement joins TRBV28 to TRBJ2-7; 8 nucleotides align to TRBD2. The CDR3 here is CASTRALTSGSYEQYF. For the CDR3, the DNA is TGTGCCAGCACCCGGGCACTAACTAGCGGTTCCTACGAGCAGTACTTC.